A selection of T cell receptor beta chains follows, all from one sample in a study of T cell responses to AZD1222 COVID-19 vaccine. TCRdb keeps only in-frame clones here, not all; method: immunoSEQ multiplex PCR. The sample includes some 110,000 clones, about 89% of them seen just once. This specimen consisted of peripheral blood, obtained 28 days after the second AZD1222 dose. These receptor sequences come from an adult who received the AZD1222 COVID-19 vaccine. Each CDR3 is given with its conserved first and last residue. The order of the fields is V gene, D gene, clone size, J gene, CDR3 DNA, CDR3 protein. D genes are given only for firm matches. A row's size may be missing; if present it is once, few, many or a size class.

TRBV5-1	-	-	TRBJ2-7	TGCGCCAGCAGCTCCCAGGGCGTTCGCTACGAGCAGTACTTC	CASSSQGVRYEQYF
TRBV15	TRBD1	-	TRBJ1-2	TGTGCCACCAGCAGAGGGCCAGGGGGGCGAAACTATGGCTACACCTTC	CATSRGPGGRNYGYTF
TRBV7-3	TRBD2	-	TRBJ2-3	TGTGCCAGCAGCCCGGGACTAGCGGACACAGATACGCAGTATTTT	CASSPGLADTDTQYF
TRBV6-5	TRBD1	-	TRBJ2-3	TGTGCCAGCAGTCGGGACAGCCTTAGCACAGATACGCAGTATTTT	CASSRDSLSTDTQYF
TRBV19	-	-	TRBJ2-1	TGTGCCAGTAGTATAGAACCGAGCTCCTACAATGAGCAGTTCTTC	CASSIEPSSYNEQFF
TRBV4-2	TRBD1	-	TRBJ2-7	TGTGCCAGCAGCCTTACTCGGACAGGGAAGACCTACGAGCAGTACTTC	CASSLTRTGKTYEQYF
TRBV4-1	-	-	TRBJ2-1	TGCGCCAGCAGACCCCTCTGGTCCCACAATGAGCAGTTCTTC	CASRPLWSHNEQFF
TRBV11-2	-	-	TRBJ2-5	TGTGCCAGCAGCTTAGGGCGGGGACGGCTCCAAGAGACCCAGTACTTC	CASSLGRGRLQETQYF
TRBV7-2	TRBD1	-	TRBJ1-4	TGTGCCAGCAGCCGTACAGGGGGCCGGAATGAAAAACTGTTTTTT	CASSRTGGRNEKLFF
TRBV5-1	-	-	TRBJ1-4	TGCGCCAGCAGCCCCCTTTCAACTAATGAAAAACTGTTTTTT	CASSPLSTNEKLFF
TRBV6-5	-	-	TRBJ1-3	TGTGCCAGCAGTTACTCGACAGCCTCTGGAAACACCATATATTTT	CASSYSTASGNTIYF
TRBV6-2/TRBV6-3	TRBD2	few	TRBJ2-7	TGTGCCAGCAGCCTAGCGGAATCCTACGAGCAGTACTTC	CASSLAESYEQYF
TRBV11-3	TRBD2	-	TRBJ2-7	TGTGCCAGCAGCCCACTAGCGGGAAGCTCCTACGAGCAGTACTTC	CASSPLAGSSYEQYF
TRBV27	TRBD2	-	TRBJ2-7	TGTGCCAGCAGTTCCCCGGGACTAGCGGGATCCTACGAGCAGTACTTC	CASSSPGLAGSYEQYF
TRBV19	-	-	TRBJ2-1	TGTGCCAGTAGTATTGGGGGGGCAGGTCGGGATGAGCAGTTCTTC	CASSIGGAGRDEQFF
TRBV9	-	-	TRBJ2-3	TGTGCCAGCAGCGTCCTACCGGCGGCAGATACGCAGTATTTT	CASSVLPAADTQYF
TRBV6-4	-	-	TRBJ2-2	TGTGCCAGCAGTCTTGGGTTGGGCACCGGGGAGCTGTTTTTT	CASSLGLGTGELFF
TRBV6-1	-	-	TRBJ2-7	TGTGCCAGCAGTGAAGCGCGGGGCAGTCCCTACGAGCAGTACTTC	CASSEARGSPYEQYF
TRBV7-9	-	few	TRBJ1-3	TGTGCCAGCCTTGGTACTGGAAACACCATATATTTT	CASLGTGNTIYF
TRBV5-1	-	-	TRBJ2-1	TGCGCCAGCAGCTTGGTGGGAGCCGGCTACAATGAGCAGTTCTTC	CASSLVGAGYNEQFF
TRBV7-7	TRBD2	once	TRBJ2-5	TGTGCTAGCAGTCCTAGCGGGGGCGGTTCGGAGACCCAGTACTTC	CASSPSGGGSETQYF
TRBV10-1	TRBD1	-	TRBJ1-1	TGCGCCAGTAGGACAGGTGGCAAGACTGAAGCTTTCTTT	CASRTGGKTEAFF
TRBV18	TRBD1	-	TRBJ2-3	TGTGCCAGCTCTCAAGGACAGGGCGGGGCAGATACGCAGTATTTT	CASSQGQGGADTQYF
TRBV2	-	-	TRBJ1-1	TGTGCCAGCAGTGTATCGGACACTGAAGCTTTCTTT	CASSVSDTEAFF
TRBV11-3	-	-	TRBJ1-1	TGTGCCAGCAGCCCGAACGCCGTCGACACTGAAGCTTTCTTT	CASSPNAVDTEAFF
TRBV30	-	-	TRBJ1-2	TGTGCCTGGAATGGGGGTGAGAGTGGCTACACCTTC	CAWNGGESGYTF
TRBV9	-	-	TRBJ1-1	TGTGCCAGCACCGAAGAAGCAACAGGGAGCACTGAAGCTTTCTTT	CASTEEATGSTEAFF
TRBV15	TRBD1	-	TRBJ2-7	TGTGCCACCAGCGAGAGGGGGCCCATGGACTACGAGCAGTACTTC	CATSERGPMDYEQYF